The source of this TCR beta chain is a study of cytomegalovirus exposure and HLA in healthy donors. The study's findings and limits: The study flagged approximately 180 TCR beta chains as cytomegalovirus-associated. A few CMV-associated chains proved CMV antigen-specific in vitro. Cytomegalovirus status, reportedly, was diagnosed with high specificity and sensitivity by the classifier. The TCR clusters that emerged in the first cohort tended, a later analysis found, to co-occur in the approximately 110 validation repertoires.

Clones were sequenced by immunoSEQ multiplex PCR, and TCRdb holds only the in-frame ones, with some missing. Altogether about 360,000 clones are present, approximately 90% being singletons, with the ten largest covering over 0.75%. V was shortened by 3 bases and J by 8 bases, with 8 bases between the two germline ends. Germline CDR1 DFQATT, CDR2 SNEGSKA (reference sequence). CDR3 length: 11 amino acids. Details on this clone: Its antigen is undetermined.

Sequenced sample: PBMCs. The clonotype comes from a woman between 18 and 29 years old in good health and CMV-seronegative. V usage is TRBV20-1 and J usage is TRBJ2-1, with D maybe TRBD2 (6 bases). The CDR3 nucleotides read TGCAGTGCTAGTAGCGGTGATGAGCAGTTCTTC. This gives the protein CSASSGDEQFF.